The sequence of this TCR beta chain was determined in a study of CD8+ T cells in alopecia areata. Trimming took 3 bases from V and 12 from J, leaving 6 bases between them. In germline, CDR1 is SQVTM, CDR2 ANQGSEA. This CDR3 contains 9 residues. Treatment described: oral pan-JAK inhibitor, 5-10 mg twice daily. Punch biopsies of lesional scalp, plus peripheral blood, were taken from alopecia areata patients. The study's findings and limits: Patients displayed less clarity in TCR sharing than mice, a finding possibly related to HLA. Scalp lesions, especially in alopecia totalis/universalis, had higher clonality than normal scalp. Tofacitinib significantly reduced both scalp clonality and expanded CD8+ clones among the top 100.

A remark on this clone: Its antigen is unknown.

Investigators isolated RNA and reverse transcribed it into cDNA to act as the sequencing template. Generated by immunoSEQ multiplex PCR, the TCRdb table keeps only in-frame clones and is missing some. This sample has about 160,000 clones; about three fifths occur once, and the top ten carry more than 0.7%. The J gene is TRBJ2-1, the V gene TRBV29-1; D might be TRBD1 or TRBD2, each matching 5 bases. The sequencing used CD4+ T cells sorted from blood, collected at week 4, from a patient treated with tofacitinib. This TCR came from a human donor with alopecia areata. The CDR3 DNA sequence: TGCAGCGTTGATGGGGGGCAGTTCTTC. Protein: CSVDGGQFF.